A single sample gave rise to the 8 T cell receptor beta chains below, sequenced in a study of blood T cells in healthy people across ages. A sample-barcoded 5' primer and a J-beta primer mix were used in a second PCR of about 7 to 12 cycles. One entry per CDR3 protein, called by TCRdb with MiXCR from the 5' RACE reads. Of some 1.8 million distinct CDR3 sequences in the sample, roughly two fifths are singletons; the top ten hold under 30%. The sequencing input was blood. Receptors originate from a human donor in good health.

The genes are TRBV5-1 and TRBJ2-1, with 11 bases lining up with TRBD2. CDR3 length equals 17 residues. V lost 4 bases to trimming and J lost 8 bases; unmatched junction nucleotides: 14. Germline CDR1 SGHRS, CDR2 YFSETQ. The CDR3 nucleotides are TGCGCCAGCAGCACCGACATAGCGGGGGGGCGGTTCCATGAGCAGTTCTTC. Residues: CASSTDIAGGRFHEQFF.

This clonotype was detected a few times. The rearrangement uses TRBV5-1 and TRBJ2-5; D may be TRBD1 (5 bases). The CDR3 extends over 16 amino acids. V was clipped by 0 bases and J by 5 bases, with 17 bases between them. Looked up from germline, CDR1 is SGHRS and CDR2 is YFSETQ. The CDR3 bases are TGCGCCAGCAGCTTGGCCCAGGGTACAGTGTCGGAGACCCAGTACTTC. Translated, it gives CASSLAQGTVSETQYF.

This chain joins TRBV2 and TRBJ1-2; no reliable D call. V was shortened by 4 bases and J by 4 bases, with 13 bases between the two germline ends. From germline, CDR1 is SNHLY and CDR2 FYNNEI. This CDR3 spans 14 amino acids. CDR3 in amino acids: CASSGQSIGYGYTF. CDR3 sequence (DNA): TGTGCCAGCAGTGGACAATCTATAGGCTATGGCTACACCTTC.

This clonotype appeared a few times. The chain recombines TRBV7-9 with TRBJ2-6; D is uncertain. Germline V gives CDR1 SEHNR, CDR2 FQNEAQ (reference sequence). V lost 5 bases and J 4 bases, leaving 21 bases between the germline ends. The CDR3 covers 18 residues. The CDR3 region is CASSPPGGPTPGANVLTF. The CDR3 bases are TGTGCCAGCAGCCCCCCGGGCGGACCCACCCCCGGGGCCAACGTCCTGACTTTC.

The CDR3 DNA reads TGTGCCAGCAGTGATGGGGCCACCTACACCTTC. This gives the protein CASSDGATYTF. The V and J genes are TRBV6-4 and TRBJ1-2; the D gene is possibly TRBD1 (5 bases). V was cut by 3 bases and J by 10 bases, with 9 bases left in between. This CDR3 region has 11 residues. Per germline, CDR1 MRHNA and CDR2 SNTAGT.

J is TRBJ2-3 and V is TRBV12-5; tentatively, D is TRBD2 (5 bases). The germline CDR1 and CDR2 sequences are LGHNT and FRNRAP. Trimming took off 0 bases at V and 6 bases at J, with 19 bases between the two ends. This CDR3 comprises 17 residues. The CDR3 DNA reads TGTGCTAGTGGTTTGGTACAAGGCGTCGAGGGTTTGGATACGCAGTATTTT. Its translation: CASGLVQGVEGLDTQYF.

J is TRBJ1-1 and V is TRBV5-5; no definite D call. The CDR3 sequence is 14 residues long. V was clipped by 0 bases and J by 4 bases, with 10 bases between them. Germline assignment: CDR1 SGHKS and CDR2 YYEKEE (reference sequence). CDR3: CASSLAGDVTEAFF. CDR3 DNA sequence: TGTGCCAGCAGCTTGGCCGGAGACGTCACTGAAGCTTTCTTT.

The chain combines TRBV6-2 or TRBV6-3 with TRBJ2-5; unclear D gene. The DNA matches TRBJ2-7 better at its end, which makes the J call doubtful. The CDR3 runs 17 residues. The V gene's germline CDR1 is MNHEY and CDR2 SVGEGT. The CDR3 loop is CASTYFEISGKPYEQYV. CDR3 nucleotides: TGTGCCAGCACCTACTTTGAGATTTCGGGCAAGCCCTACGAGCAGTACGTC.